One T cell receptor (beta chain) is described in this entry. What it binds is unknown. At one boundary the junction diverges from the germline segment, which might be a read error. Researchers collected roughly 10 milliliters of peripheral blood from every single donor. Isolation of PBMCs gave at least 6.5 million cells per sample. At least 6 micrograms of total RNA were extracted per sample. This record belongs to a study of blood T cells in healthy people across ages. Study results and limitations: Samples with more naive T cells showed higher observed beta diversity.

Alongside a J-beta primer mix, a sample-barcoded 5' primer served in a second PCR lasting roughly 6 to 11 cycles. TCRdb redid the calling of the 5' RACE reads with MiXCR, one entry per CDR3 protein. The table has more than 700,000 distinct CDR3 sequences, approximately 55% seen once; the top ten hold roughly 37%. Germline V CDR1 and CDR2: ENHRY, SYGVKD. This CDR3 contains 12 residues. The chain uses TRBV10-3 and TRBJ2-7; 7 positions match TRBD1. This TCR was sampled from an elderly man in good health. Sequencing input: blood. CDR3 loop: CASAGGPETQCF. CDR3 in DNA: TGTGCCAGTGCAGGGGGACCAGAGACCCAGTGCTTC.